The clone carrying this T cell receptor (beta chain) was picked up a small number of times. Its antigen is not known. This CDR3 spans 16 amino acids. V lost 1 base and J 3 bases, leaving 16 bases between the germline ends. Germline loops: CDR1 MNHEY, CDR2 SMNVEV (reference sequence). This record belongs to a study of cytomegalovirus exposure and HLA in healthy donors. 60 Vbeta and 13 Jbeta primers were used in PCR. The repertoire was sequenced with immunoSEQ multiplex PCR; TCRdb's copy has only in-frame clones and lacks some. This sample yields under 200,000 clones, of which roughly 75% are seen a single time; 4.9% belongs to the top ten. Study-wide findings and caveats: There was a cluster of highly shared sequence variants that was likely a sequencing artifact.

The specimen was PBMCs. The source of this sequence is a male donor in good health and CMV-seronegative. J is TRBJ2-7 and V is TRBV27, with a weak D call TRBD1 (6 bases). This CDR3 is CASSLWDPGQNYEQYF. The CDR3 nucleotides read TGTGCCAGCAGTTTATGGGATCCGGGACAAAACTACGAGCAGTACTTC.